This T cell receptor (beta chain) was sequenced for a study of shared clonotypes between healthy human individuals. Study in general: Ranging from 18 to 49 in age, donors were two women and a few men. Study-wide points: For sorted subsets, rarefaction showed incomplete sequencing despite large depth. Compared with memory subsets, naive subsets generally had larger estimated richness.

The study separated CD4+ cells into CD45RA+ naive and CD45RA-negative memory subsets. The table came from immunoSEQ multiplex PCR; TCRdb's copy has only in-frame clones and leaves some out. The sample has about 1.5 million clones, roughly 97% seen once. Remarks on this clone: Its antigen is as yet unknown.

Trimming pared 3 bases from V and 6 bases from J, leaving 8 bases between. Germline V gene sequence: CDR1 DFQATT, CDR2 SNEGSKA (reference sequence). The CDR3 is 11 amino acids. The source material was naive CD4+ T cells sorted from blood. Subset noted: CD45RA+ positively selected. V is TRBV20-1 and J is TRBJ1-2; possibly TRBD1 for D (5 bases). The TCR was taken from a man aged 25 to 40 in good health. CDR3 in DNA: TGCAGTGCTAGCTGGGGGGATGGCTACACCTTC. Amino acid sequence: CSASWGDGYTF.